This T cell receptor (beta chain) was identified in a study of shared clonotypes between healthy human individuals. Overall study: A couple of female and a few male donors aged 18 to 49 were enrolled.

Investigators divided CD4+ cells into CD45RA+ naive and CD45RA-negative memory subsets. There are a few counts of this clone. Its antigen remains unidentified. Some clones are missing from TCRdb's copy, which holds only in-frame ones; the method was immunoSEQ multiplex PCR. Of 980,000 or so clones in the sample, 70% to 85% are singletons; the top ten hold about 1.5%. V lost 5 bases and J lost 2; bases outside the gene matches: 7. The germline gives CDR1 LNHDA, CDR2 SQIVND (reference sequence). The CDR3 runs to 15 residues. Overall study results and limits: Represented genetic and exposure-history diversity was restricted by having few donors. Rarefaction demonstrated incomplete sorted-subset sequencing despite large depth.

The V gene is TRBV19, the J gene TRBJ2-3; 7 positions agree with TRBD1. The receptor was derived from a man aged 18-30 years in good health. Sequenced sample: memory CD4+ T cells sorted from blood. As for subset: CD45RA-negative fraction. CDR3 loop: CASSPWDSNTDTQYF. CDR3 coding DNA: TGTGCCAGTAGTCCATGGGACAGTAACACAGATACGCAGTATTTT.